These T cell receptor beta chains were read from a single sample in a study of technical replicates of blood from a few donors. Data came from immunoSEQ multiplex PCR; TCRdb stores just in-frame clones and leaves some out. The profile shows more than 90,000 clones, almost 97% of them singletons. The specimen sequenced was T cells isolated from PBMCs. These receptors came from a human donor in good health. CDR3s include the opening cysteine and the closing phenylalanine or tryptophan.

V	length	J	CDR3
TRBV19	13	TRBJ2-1	CASSRGPYNEQFF
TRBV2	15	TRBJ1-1	CASLNPRVMNTEAFF
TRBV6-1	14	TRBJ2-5	CASSEASSTETQYF
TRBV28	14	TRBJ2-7	CASSFGRASDEQYF
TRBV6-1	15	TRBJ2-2	CASSDAGANTGELFF
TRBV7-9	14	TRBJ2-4	CASSLGGIENIQYF
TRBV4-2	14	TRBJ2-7	CASSHPGGEFEQYF
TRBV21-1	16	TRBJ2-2	CASSPMDRIPSGELFF
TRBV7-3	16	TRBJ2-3	CASSLLGTGRTDTQYF
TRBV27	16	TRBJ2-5	CASSLEGREGGETQYF
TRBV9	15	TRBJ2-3	CASSARTDNTDTQYF
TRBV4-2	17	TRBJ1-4	CASSRSLQGATNEKLFF
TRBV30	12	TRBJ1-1	CAWGAQGTEAFF
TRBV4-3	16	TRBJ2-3	CASSSRTSGYTDTQYF
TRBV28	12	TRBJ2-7	CASSLPYYEQYF
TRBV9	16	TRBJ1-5	CASSPQGGGINQPQHF
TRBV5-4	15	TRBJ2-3	CASSLRTSGADTQYF
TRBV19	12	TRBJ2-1	CASSRTSNEQFF
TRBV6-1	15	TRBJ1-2	CASSEVPGTPYGYTF
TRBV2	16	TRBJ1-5	CASSDSRTDSNQPQHF
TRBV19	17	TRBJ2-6	CASSMPGQFSGANVLTF
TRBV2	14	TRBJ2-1	CASSSRTSTDEQFF
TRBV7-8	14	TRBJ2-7	CASSLAERSYEQYF
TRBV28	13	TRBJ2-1	CASSTDRGGEQFF
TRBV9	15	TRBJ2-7	CASSVGGRGGHEQYF
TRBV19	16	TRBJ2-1	CASSPVGTSGRNEQFF
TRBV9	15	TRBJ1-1	CASSPSGGRNTEAFF
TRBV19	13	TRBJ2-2	CASSMGGTGELFF
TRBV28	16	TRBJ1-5	CASRSGRGKSNQPQHF
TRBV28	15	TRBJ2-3	CASSLTSGSTDTQYF
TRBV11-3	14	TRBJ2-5	CASSGGTFQETQYF
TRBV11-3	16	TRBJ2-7	CASSLEEQGSGYEQYF
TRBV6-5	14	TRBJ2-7	CASHGQESLYEQYF
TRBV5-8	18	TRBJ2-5	CASRFRLAGGPGGETQYF
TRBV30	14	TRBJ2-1	CAWSKTGGLNEQFF
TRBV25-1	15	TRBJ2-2	CASRSLRGNTGELFF
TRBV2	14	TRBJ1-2	CASNPRGRLYGYTF
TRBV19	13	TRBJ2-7	CASTRTGGNEQYF
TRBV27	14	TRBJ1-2	CASSRDRENYGYTF
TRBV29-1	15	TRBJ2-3	CSVTGTSGGTDTQYF
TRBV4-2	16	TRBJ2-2	CASSREAGGATGELFF
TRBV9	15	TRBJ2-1	CASSVEGNHYNEQFF
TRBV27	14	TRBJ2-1	CASSLGTARNEQFF
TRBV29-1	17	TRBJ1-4	CSVAATGMYSTNEKLFF
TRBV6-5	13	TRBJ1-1	CASSYLLNTEAFF
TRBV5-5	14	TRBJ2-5	CASSLVGREETQYF
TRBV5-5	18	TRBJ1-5	CASSSIYTGSDSNQPQHF
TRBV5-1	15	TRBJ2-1	CASSAPSGSYNEQFF
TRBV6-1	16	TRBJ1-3	CASSEISGGLGNTIYF
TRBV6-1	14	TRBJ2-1	CASSENRAKNEQFF
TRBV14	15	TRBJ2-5	CASSQVTGYFETQYF
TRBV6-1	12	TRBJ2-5	CASTGIQETQYF
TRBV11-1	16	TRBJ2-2	CASSLVMGQNTGELFF
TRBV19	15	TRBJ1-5	CASSIFRQSNQPQHF
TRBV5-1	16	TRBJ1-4	CASSPRGRGSGEKLFF
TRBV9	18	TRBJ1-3	CASSGSGTGGRSGNTIYF
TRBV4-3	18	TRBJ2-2	CASSQFNSQGAGTGELFF
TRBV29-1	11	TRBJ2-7	CSVVTGYEQYF
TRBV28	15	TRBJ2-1	CASSSGTSGDNEQFF
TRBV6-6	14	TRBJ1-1	CASSYESRNTEAFF